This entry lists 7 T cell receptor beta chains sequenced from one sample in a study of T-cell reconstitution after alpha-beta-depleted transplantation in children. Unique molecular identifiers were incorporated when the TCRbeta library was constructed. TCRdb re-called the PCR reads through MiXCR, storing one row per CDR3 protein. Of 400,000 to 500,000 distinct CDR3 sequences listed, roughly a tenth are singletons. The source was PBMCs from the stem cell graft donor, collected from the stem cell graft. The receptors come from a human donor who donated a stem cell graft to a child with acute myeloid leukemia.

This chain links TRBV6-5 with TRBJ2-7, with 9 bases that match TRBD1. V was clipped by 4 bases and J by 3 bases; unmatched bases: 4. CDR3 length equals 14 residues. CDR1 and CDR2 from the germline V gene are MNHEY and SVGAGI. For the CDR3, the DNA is TGTGCCAGCAGTTGGACAGGGGAAGGCTACGAGCAGTACTTC. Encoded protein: CASSWTGEGYEQYF.

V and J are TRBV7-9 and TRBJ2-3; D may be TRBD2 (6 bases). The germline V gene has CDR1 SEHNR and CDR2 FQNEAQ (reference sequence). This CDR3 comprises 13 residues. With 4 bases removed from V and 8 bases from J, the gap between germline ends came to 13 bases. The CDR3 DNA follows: TGTGCCAGCAGCTCCCGAAACGGGGGTACGCAGTATTTT. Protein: CASSSRNGGTQYF. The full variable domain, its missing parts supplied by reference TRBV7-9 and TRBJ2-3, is DTGVSQNPRHKITKRGQNVTFRCDPISEHNRLYWYRQTLGQGPEFLTYFQNEAQLEKSRLLSDRFSAERPKGSFSTLEIQRTEQGDSAMYLCASSSRNGGTQYFGPGTRLTVL.

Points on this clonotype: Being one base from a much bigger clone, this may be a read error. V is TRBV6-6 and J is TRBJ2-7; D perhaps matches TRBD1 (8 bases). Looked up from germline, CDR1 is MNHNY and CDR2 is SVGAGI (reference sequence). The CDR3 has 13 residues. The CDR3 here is CASNTGGADEHYF. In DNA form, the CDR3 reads TGTGCCAGCAATACAGGGGGGGCCGACGAGCATTACTTC.

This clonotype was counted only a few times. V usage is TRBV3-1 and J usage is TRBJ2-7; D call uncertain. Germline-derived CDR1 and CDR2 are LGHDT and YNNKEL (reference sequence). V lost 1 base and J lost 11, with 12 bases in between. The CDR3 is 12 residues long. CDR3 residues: CASSQGAKQKYV. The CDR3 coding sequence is TGTGCCAGCAGCCAAGGCGCGAAGCAGAAGTACGTC.

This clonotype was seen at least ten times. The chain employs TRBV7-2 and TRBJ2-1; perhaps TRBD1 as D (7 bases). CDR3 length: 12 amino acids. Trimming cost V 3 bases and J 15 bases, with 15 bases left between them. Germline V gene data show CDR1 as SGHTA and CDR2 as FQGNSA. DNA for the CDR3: TGTGCCAGCAGCTTCGAATCAGGGGGGTCGTTCTTC. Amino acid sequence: CASSFESGGSFF.

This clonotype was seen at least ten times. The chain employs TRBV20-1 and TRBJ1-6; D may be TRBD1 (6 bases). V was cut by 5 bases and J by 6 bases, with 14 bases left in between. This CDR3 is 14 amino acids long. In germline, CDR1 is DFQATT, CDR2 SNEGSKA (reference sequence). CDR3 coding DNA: TGCAGTGCTCCCATGGGGGCGTTTAATTCACCCCTCCACTTT. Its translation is CSAPMGAFNSPLHF.

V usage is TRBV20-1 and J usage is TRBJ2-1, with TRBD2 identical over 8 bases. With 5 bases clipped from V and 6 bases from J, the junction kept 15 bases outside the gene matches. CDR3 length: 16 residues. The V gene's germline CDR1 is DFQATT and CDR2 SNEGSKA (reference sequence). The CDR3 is CSAPTGGLAGFNEQFF. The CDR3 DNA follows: TGCAGTGCTCCCACGGGGGGGCTAGCGGGTTTCAATGAGCAGTTCTTC.